This section outlines one T cell receptor beta chain sequence together with its context. This clone was seen only a few times. It lacks a known antigen. Per-base qualities were not stored, and no clone one base away is much larger. The sample belongs to a study of vaccination effects on CD4 cells after COVID-19 (dated 2022 in TCRdb). General notes on the study: In the ViraFEST assay, PBMC were stimulated with viral peptide pools, and TCR sequencing was then used to find antigen-specific CD4+ T cell clonotypes based on their expansion. The study compared SARS-CoV-2 spike-specific CD4+ TCR repertoires before and after mRNA vaccination in COVID-19 convalescent patients and infection-naive vaccine recipients. A total of 9 to 11 COVID-19 convalescent patients and several SARS-CoV-2-naive healthy vaccine recipients were included in the full study. A few million PBMC per well were cultured in IMDM with 5% human AB serum, 7.5 to 10 IU/ml IL-2 and gentamicin, plus 10 ug/ml peptides. In the study, cultures from other donors were sequenced using the Oncomine TCR Beta short-read assay on an Illumina iSeq 100. Each participant received two doses of an mRNA SARS-CoV-2 vaccine, either BNT162b2 or mRNA-1273. Here is what the overall study found, with its caveats: In healthy vaccine recipients, vaccine-induced clones were almost all SARS-CoV-2 mono-reactive, with only 1 of 255 cross-reactive with common cold coronaviruses. Only a small number of convalescent patients were included, and no early post-infection timepoints were available, which limited the study. Clones induced by infection and clones induced by vaccination both contracted markedly at late timepoints after vaccination, which fits with T cell responses waning over time.

After roughly 11 days of culture, CD4+ T cells were isolated with the EasySep CD4+ T cell isolation kit. Healthy vaccine recipients had no prior SARS-CoV-2 infection, confirmed by negative nucleocapsid antibodies before and after vaccination. On days 3 and 7, half of the culture medium was replaced with fresh IL-2-containing medium. Unless noted otherwise, every peptide stimulation condition was grown in triplicate wells. PBMC were separated from whole blood using Ficoll-Paque Plus gradient centrifugation and were then either cryopreserved at -140C or used fresh. Genomic DNA was extracted from cultured CD4+ T cells with the QIAamp micro DNA kit. Library preparation was by the immunoSEQ multiplex PCR assay. TCR beta CDR3 sequencing was performed on DNA from the cultured, isolated CD4+ T cells. Processing in the source paper ran as follows. Non-productive TCR sequences were removed and reads were trimmed to the CDR3 region, keeping CDR3s of at least 7 amino acids. The MANAFEST web app was used to pick out antigen-specific clonotypes by comparing their expansion in peptide wells with that in reference cultures. For clones to be considered positive, expansion at FDR<0.05 versus reference and all other wells, an odds ratio above 5, and a frequency above 0.1% in two replicate wells were required. Clonotypes significantly expanded in SARS-CoV-2 spike wells and in at least one common cold coronavirus spike condition were defined as cross-reactive. CDR3 similarity was assessed by Levenshtein distance with the stringdist R package, and unrooted trees were built with ape in R 3.6.1. TCRdb's version of the immuneACCESS table is confined to in-frame rearrangements and falls short of the full clone set. An unresolved V gene accounts for under half of the shortfall where checked; the remainder is of unknown origin. V and J calls and clone size are copied from that table; D and trimming were computed from the DNA. This sample holds around 50,000 clones; around 63% were observed only once. The ten largest account for 4.5% to 6% of the sample.

Sequenced material: CD4+ T cells from PBMCs cultured without peptide, taken before COVID-19 vaccination. This sequence was found in a human donor who received a COVID-19 vaccine.

CDR3 region: CASSVRDYGYTF. The DNA sequence is given as TGTGCCAGCAGTGTCCGGGACTATGGCTACACCTTC. The V gene is TRBV2 and the J gene is TRBJ1-2, with no D gene named confidently. The CDR3 starts with the cysteine, ends with the phenylalanine, and has 12 residues. Only the CDR3 portion is preserved as DNA: 36 bases, with reading frame beginning at the first base. As encoded in the germline V gene, CDR1 is SNHLY while CDR2 is FYNNEI. A distance of 6 bases separates the germline ends of V and J, which lose 4 bases and 3 bases respectively.